This is a list of T cell receptor beta chains from one sample in a study of beta chain features in type 1 diabetes. Clones were read by immunoSEQ multiplex PCR, and TCRdb kept only the in-frame ones, dropping some. The sample has about 400,000 clones, about 12% seen once; the top ten hold about 0.01%. Input material: naive CD4+ T cells from blood. The receptors derive from a woman aged 18-29 years with type 1 diabetes. Both conserved end residues are part of each CDR3. A D gene is named only where the DNA matches it firmly. Not all rows give a size; the values are once, few, many and, for expanded clones, a class.

V	size	length	D	J	DNA	CDR3
TRBV18	few	15	TRBD2	TRBJ2-7	TGTGCCAGCTCCCCTAGCGGGGGCCCCGCCGGGGAGCAGTACTTC	CASSPSGGPAGEQYF
TRBV9	few	15	NA	TRBJ1-6	TGTGCCAGCAGCGTCGGGCAGGGCTATAATTCACCCCTCCACTTT	CASSVGQGYNSPLHF
TRBV12-5	few	16	NA	TRBJ2-7	TGTGCTAGTGGTTTGGTACTGGCAGGCTCTCTCCACGAGCAGTACTTC	CASGLVLAGSLHEQYF
TRBV7-2	few	14	TRBD2	TRBJ2-3	TGTGCCAGCAGCACGGGACTAGCAGCAGATACGCAGTATTTT	CASSTGLAADTQYF
TRBV6-1	few	12	NA	TRBJ2-2	TGTGCCAGCAGTGAACCTGCGGCAAGCGAGATTTTT	CASSEPAASEIF
TRBV30	NA	14	NA	TRBJ1-1	TGTGCCTGGAGTGATTACAGCCTGAACACTGAAGCTTTCTTT	CAWSDYSLNTEAFF
TRBV11-2	NA	14	NA	TRBJ2-1	TGTGCCAGCAGCTTAGGCCGGGGATCGGATGAGCAGTTCTTC	CASSLGRGSDEQFF
TRBV29-1	few	14	TRBD1	TRBJ1-1	TGCAGCTCGCTCGACAGGGAAACGAACACTGAAGCTTTCTTT	CSSLDRETNTEAFF
TRBV30	few	15	TRBD2	TRBJ2-3	TGTGCCTGGAAGGCTAGCGGGAGGGTCACAGATACGCAGTATTTT	CAWKASGRVTDTQYF
TRBV30	few	17	TRBD2	TRBJ2-1	TGTGCCTGGAGTGTTTCCCGCACTAGCGGGAGTACCCATGAGCAGTTCTTC	CAWSVSRTSGSTHEQFF
TRBV5-1	NA	14	TRBD2	TRBJ2-7	TGCGCCAGCACCCCGAGCGGACTAGGCGACGAGCAGTACTTC	CASTPSGLGDEQYF
TRBV7-9	few	15	NA	TRBJ1-1	TGTGCCAGCAGCTTAGACTTCACGGCGGACACTGAAGCTTTCTTT	CASSLDFTADTEAFF
TRBV4-1	few	12	NA	TRBJ2-3	TGCGCCAGCAGCCAAGACGGGGATACGCAGTATTTT	CASSQDGDTQYF
TRBV6-5	few	15	TRBD1	TRBJ1-1	TGTGCCAGCAGTTTCGGACAGGGAGGGACAAGGGGAGCTTTCTTT	CASSFGQGGTRGAFF
TRBV12-5	few	14	NA	TRBJ2-1	TGTGCTAGTGGTTCCCCTCGCTCCTACAATGAGCAGTTCTTC	CASGSPRSYNEQFF
TRBV7-3	NA	15	NA	TRBJ2-1	TGTGCCAGCAGCTTAAATTACGGAGAGTACAATGAGCAGTTCTTC	CASSLNYGEYNEQFF
TRBV10-3	few	12	NA	TRBJ1-5	TGTGCCACTCAGGGCGGCAATCAGCCCCAGCATTTT	CATQGGNQPQHF